These T cell receptor beta chains were read from a single sample in a study of T-cell memory formation after mild COVID-19. TCRdb processed the 5' RACE reads anew with MiXCR; each CDR3 protein has one entry. The repertoire holds roughly 450,000 distinct CDR3 sequences, with under 20% as singletons. Sequencing was done on a sample of PBMCs or a T cell subset sorted from them (not recorded which). The receptors here all came from a young man who had mild COVID-19 (a few samples of this study predate the infection). Cell type and time point are not known. The CDR3 runs from the conserved cysteine through the conserved F or W. The D gene is left open where the match is weak.

NA,TRBV20-1,TRBJ1-1,CSASPMNTEAFF
NA,TRBV24-1,TRBJ2-2,CATSDPGTGELFF
TRBD2,TRBV4-3,TRBJ2-7,CASSHHGAGGGYEQYF
TRBD2,TRBV5-1,TRBJ2-1,CASSPGRGADNEQFF
TRBD1,TRBV7-2,TRBJ1-2,CASSLVTGDGYGYTF
NA,TRBV27,TRBJ2-1,CASSKWGQGTYNEQFF
NA,TRBV27,TRBJ1-1,CASSLMANTEAFF
NA,TRBV6-5,TRBJ2-5,CASNPVDSGSGTQYF
NA,TRBV20-1,TRBJ1-2,CSARDSRYLHGYTF
NA,TRBV7-9,TRBJ1-1,CASSFLDGTTEAFF